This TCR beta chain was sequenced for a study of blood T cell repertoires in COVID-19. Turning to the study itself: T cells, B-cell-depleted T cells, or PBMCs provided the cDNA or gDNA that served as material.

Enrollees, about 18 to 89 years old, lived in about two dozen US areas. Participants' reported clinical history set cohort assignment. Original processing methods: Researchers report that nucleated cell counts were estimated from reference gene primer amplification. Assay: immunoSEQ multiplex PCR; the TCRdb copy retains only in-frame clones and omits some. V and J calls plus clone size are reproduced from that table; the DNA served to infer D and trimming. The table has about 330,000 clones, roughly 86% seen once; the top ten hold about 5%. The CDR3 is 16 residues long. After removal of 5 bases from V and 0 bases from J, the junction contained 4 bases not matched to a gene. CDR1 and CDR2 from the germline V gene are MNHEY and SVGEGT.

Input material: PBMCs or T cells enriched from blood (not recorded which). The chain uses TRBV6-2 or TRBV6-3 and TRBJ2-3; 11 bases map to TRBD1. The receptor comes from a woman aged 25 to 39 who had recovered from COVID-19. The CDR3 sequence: CASSPRDRGSTDTQYF. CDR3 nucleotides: TGTGCCAGCAGTCCCCGGGACAGGGGGAGCACAGATACGCAGTATTTT.